This T cell receptor (beta chain) was sequenced in a study of T cell responses to AZD1222 COVID-19 vaccine. Germline V gene sequence: CDR1 SGHNT, CDR2 YENEEA. The CDR3 runs 14 residues. V was cut by 0 bases and J by 6 bases, with 11 bases left in between. As regards this clone: What it recognizes is unknown.

The protocol was immunoSEQ multiplex PCR, while the TCRdb copy is restricted to in-frame clones and leaves out a portion. The repertoire consists of around 100,000 clones, with around 91% occurring once and the leading ten covering 18%. Study-wide results and limits: Spike-specific TCR breadth and depth were elevated following two AZD1222 doses. CD4 TCRs associated with vaccination spanned spike, dominating at 160-218 and 743-854. Females made up more of the donors, who were largely white British, and clonal diversity may have come out too low. Repertoire samples came only from after the peak T cell response.

The sequencing here drew on peripheral blood, taken on day 0 of AZD1222 vaccination. This receptor was identified in an adult in good health. The chain links TRBV11-3 to TRBJ1-1; D unclear. The CDR3 bases are TGTGCCAGCAGCTTAGAACCGAACGCCGCTGAAGCTTTCTTT. This gives the protein CASSLEPNAAEAFF.